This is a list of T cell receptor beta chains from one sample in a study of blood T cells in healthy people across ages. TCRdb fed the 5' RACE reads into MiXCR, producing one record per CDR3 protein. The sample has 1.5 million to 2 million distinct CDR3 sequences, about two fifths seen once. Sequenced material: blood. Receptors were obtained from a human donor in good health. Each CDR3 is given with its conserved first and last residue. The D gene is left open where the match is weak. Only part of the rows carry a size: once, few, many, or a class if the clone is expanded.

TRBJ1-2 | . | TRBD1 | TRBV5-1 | TGCGCCAGCAGCTTGGCCCAAACAGGGGATGGCTACACCTTC | CASSLAQTGDGYTF
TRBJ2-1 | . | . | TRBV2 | TGTGCCAGCAGTGAAGCGAGGGACAATGAGCAGTTCTTC | CASSEARDNEQFF
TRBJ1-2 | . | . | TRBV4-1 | TGCGCCAGCAGCCAAGGGGGGGGCTTGGATGGTGGCTACACCTTC | CASSQGGGLDGGYTF
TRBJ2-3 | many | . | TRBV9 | TGTGCCAGCAGCGTTACTACATCAACAGATACGCAGTATTTT | CASSVTTSTDTQYF
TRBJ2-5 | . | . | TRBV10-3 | TGTGCCATCAGGGAACGCCCACTAGCTGAGACCCAGTACTTC | CAIRERPLAETQYF
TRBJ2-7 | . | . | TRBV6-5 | TGTGCCAGCAGTTACACGGGGCGTGAGCAGTACTTC | CASSYTGREQYF
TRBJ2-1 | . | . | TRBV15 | TGTGCCACCAGCAGAGCCAGGGAATACAATGAGCAGTTCTTC | CATSRAREYNEQFF
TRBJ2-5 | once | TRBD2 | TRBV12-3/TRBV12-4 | TGTGCCAGCAGTTCAACCTCCGGGACTAGCGGGGGAGAGACCCAGTACTTC | CASSSTSGTSGGETQYF
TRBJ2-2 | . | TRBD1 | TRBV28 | TGTGCCAGCAGTTTATTTTTACAGGGGGTGCGCACCGGGGAGCTGTTTTTT | CASSLFLQGVRTGELFF
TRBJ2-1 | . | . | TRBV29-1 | TGCAGTGGTCTGGGTTTCTCCTGCAATGAGCAGTTCTTC | CSGLGFSCNEQFF
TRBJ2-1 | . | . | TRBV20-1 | TGCAGTGCTAGAAAGGTCGGCAATGAGCAGTTCTTC | CSARKVGNEQFF
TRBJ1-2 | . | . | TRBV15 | TGTGCCACCAGCAGGGGAACAGGGTCTGGTGGCTACACCTTC | CATSRGTGSGGYTF
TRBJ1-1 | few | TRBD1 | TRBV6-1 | TGTGCCAGCAGCGAGGACAGGGGGAACACTGAAGCTTTCTTT | CASSEDRGNTEAFF
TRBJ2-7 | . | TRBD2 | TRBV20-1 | TGCAGTGCCCAAGGGACTAGCGGGGGGACCTACGAGCAGTACTTC | CSAQGTSGGTYEQYF
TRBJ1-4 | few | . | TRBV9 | TGTGCCAGCAGCGTTTCTGGAACTAATGAAAAACTGTTTTTT | CASSVSGTNEKLFF
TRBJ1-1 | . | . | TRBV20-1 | TGCAGTGCTAGATTCCGGGGGGGGAACACTGAAGCTTTCTTT | CSARFRGGNTEAFF
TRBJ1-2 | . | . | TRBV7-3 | TGTGCCAGCAGCTTACATGCGGGGCAGTCATACGGGAATGGCTACACCTTC | CASSLHAGQSYGNGYTF
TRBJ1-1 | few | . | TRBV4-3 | TGCGCCAGCAGCCAGGTTTTGGCAGAGAACACTGAAGCTTTCTTT | CASSQVLAENTEAFF
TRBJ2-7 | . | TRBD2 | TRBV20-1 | TGCAGTGCTACCTACCCTATAGCGGGAGACTACAATGAGCAGTACTTC | CSATYPIAGDYNEQYF
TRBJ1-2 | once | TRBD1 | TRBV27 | TGTGCCGGCAGTAGGACAGGGGGATCCTCCTATGGCTACACCTTC | CAGSRTGGSSYGYTF
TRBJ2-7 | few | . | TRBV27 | TGTGCCAGCAGCCCCCTGGGGGAGCCCTACGAGCAGTACTTC | CASSPLGEPYEQYF
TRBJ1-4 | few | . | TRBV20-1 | TGCAGTGCTAAAGGGCTACGAGGGATCAATGAAAAACTGTTTTTT | CSAKGLRGINEKLFF
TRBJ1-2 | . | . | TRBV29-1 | TGCAGCGTCGGACCGGTTAACTCAGACGCCTATGGCGACACCTTC | CSVGPVNSDAYGDTF
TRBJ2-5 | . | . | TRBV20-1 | TGCAGTGCTAGACCCGGCTGGTGGGATCAAGAGACCCAGTACTTC | CSARPGWWDQETQYF
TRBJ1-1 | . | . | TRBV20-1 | TGCAGTGCTAGAGTAGCGGGTCGAGTGGACACTGAAGCTTTCTTT | CSARVAGRVDTEAFF
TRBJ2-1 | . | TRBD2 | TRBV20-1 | TGCAGTGCTAGTAGGGGCGGGAGAAACAATGAGCAGTTCTTC | CSASRGGRNNEQFF
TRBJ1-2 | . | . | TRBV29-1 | TGCAGCGTTGAAGTGGGGCAATTTATCCGTGGCTACACCTTC | CSVEVGQFIRGYTF
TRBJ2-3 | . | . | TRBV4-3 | TGCGCCAGCAGCCACTTTGGACTCCCAGATACGCAGTATTTT | CASSHFGLPDTQYF
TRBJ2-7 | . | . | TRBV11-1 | TGTGCCAGCAGCTTAGCGCGAGGGGACAACTCCTACGAGCAGTACTTC | CASSLARGDNSYEQYF
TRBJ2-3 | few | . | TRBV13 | TGTGCCAGCAGCTCTGGACCCCCTAGCACAGATACGCAGTATTTT | CASSSGPPSTDTQYF
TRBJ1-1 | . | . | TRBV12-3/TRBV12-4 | TGTGCCAGCAGTTTCATAAGGGCTGAAGCTTTCTTT | CASSFIRAEAFF
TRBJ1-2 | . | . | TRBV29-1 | TGCAGCGTGACCACGACAGCTTATGGCTACACCTTC | CSVTTTAYGYTF
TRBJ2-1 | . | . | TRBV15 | TGTGCCACCAGCAGAGATAGGTCCCGGGGCAATGAGCAGTTCTTC | CATSRDRSRGNEQFF
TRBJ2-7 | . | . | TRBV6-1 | TGTGCCAGCAGCCAACAACGATTGACCCAGGGCCCCGGGGATTTTAACTACGAGCAGTACTTC | CASSQQRLTQGPGDFNYEQYF
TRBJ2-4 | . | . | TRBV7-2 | TGTGCCAGCAGCCTTAGTGGCAGCCTAGCCAAAAACATTCAGTACTTC | CASSLSGSLAKNIQYF
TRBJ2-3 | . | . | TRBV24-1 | TGTGCCACCAGTGATTACAGCCTCACAGATACGCAGTATTTT | CATSDYSLTDTQYF
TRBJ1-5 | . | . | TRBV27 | TGTGCCAGCAGTTTTCATGGGGGCAATCAGCCCCAGCATTTT | CASSFHGGNQPQHF
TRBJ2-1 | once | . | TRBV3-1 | TGTGCCAGCAGCCAACCAGGGGCCTCCTACAATGAGCAGTTCTTC | CASSQPGASYNEQFF
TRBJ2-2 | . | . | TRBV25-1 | TGTGCCAGCACCAACGCCTACACCGGGGAGCTGTTTTTT | CASTNAYTGELFF
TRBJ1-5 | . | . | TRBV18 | TGTGCCAGCTCGTCCATGGGACCGCCGAGCAATCAGCCCCAGCATTTT | CASSSMGPPSNQPQHF
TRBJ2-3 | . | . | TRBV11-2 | TGTGCCAGCAGCCCAATGAGGGGGAACACAGATACGCAGTATTTT | CASSPMRGNTDTQYF
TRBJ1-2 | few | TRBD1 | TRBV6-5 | TGTGCCAGCAGTCCGTGGACAGGCAACTATGGCTACACCTTC | CASSPWTGNYGYTF
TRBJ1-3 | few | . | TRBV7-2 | TGTGCCAGCAGCCCCAGCGGCCCTCCTGGAAACACCATATATTTT | CASSPSGPPGNTIYF
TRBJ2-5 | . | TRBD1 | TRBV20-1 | TGCAGTGCTAAGGGGGCATGGGAGACCCAGTACTTC | CSAKGAWETQYF
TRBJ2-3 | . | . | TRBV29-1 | TGCGGCGTTGAAGAGGGGGGGTCAGATACGCAGTATTTT | CGVEEGGSDTQYF
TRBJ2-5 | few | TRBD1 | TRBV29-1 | TGCAGCGTATTGGGACAGCTCCAAGAGACCCAGTACTTC | CSVLGQLQETQYF